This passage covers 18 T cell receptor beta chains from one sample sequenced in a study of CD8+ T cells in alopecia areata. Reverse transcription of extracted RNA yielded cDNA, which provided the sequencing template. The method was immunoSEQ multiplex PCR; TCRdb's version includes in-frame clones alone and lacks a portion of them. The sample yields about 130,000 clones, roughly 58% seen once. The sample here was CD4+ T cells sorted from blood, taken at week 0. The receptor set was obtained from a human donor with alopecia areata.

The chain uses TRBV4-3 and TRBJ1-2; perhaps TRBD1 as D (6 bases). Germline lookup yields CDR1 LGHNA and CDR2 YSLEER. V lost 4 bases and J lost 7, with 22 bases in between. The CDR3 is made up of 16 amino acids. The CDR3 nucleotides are TGCGCCAGCAGCCTCGACCTATCCACAGGGAGGGGTGGCTACACCTTC. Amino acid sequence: CASSLDLSTGRGGYTF.

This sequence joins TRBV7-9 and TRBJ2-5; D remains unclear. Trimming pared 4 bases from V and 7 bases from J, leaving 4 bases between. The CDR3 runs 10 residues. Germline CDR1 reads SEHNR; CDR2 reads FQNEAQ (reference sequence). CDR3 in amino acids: CASSSGTQYF. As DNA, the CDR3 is TGTGCCAGCAGCTCAGGGACCCAGTACTTC.

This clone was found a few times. This CDR3 reads CAWSSAGGYNEQFF. DNA for the CDR3: TGTGCCTGGAGTTCTGCGGGAGGATACAATGAGCAGTTCTTC. The gene calls are TRBV30 and TRBJ2-1; 8 bases align to TRBD2. With 2 bases clipped from V and 4 bases from J, the junction kept 4 bases outside the gene matches. The CDR3 has 14 residues. Looked up from germline, CDR1 is GTSNPN and CDR2 is SVGIG (reference sequence). The variable domain in full, with the rest retrieved from reference TRBV30 and TRBJ2-1, is SQTIHQWPATLVQPVGSPLSLECTVEGTSNPNLYWYRQAAGRGLQLLFYSVGIGQISSEVPQNLSASRPQDRQFILSSKKLLLSDSGFYLCAWSSAGGYNEQFFGPGTRLTVL.

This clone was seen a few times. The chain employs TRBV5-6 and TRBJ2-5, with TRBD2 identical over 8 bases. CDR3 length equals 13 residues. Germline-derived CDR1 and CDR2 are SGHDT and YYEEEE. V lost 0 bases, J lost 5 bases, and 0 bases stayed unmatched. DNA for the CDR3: TGTGCCAGCAGCTTGGGACTAGCGGAGACCCAGTACTTC. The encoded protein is CASSLGLAETQYF. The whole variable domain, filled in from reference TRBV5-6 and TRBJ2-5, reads DAGVTQSPTHLIKTRGQQVTLRCSPKSGHDTVSWYQQALGQGPQFIFQYYEEEERQRGNFPDRFSGHQFPNYSSELNVNALLLGDSALYLCASSLGLAETQYFGPGTRLLVL.

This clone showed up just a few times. CDR3 sequence reads: CASSESSAHEQFF. DNA of the CDR3: TGTGCCAGCAGTGAATCCAGCGCTCATGAGCAGTTCTTC. The V and J genes are TRBV25-1 and TRBJ2-1; D is undetermined. Germline loops: CDR1 MGHDK, CDR2 SYGVNS. V lost 1 base and J lost 8, with 9 bases in between. This CDR3 spans 13 amino acids.

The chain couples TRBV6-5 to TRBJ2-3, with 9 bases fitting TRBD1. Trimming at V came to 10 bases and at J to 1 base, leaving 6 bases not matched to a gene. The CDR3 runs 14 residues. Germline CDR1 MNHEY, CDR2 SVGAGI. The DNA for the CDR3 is TGTGCCACAGGGGACAGGGCTGGCACAGATACGCAGTATTTT. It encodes CATGDRAGTDTQYF.

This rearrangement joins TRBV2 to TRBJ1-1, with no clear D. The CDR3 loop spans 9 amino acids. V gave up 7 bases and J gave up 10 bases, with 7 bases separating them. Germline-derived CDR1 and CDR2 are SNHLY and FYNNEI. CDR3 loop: CASNTPAFF. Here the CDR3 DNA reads TGTGCCAGCAATACCCCAGCTTTCTTT.

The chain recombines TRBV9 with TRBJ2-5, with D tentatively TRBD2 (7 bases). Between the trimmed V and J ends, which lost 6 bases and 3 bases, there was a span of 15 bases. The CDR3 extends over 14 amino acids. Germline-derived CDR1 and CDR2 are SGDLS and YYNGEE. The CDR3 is CASTKGGGEETQYF. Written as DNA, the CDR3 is TGTGCCAGCACCAAAGGAGGGGGGGAAGAGACCCAGTACTTC.

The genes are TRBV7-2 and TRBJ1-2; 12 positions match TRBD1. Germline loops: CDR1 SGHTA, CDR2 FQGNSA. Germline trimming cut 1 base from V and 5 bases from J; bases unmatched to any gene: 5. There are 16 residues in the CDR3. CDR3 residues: CASSLVGTGGEYGYTF. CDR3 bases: TGTGCCAGCAGCTTAGTGGGGACAGGGGGCGAGTATGGCTACACCTTC.

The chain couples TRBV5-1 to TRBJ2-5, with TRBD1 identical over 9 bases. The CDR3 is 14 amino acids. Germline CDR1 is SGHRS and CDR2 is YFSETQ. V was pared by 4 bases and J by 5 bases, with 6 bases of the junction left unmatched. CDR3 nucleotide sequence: TGCGCCAGCAGCGCCACAGGGGGCTATGAGACCCAGTACTTC. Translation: CASSATGGYETQYF.

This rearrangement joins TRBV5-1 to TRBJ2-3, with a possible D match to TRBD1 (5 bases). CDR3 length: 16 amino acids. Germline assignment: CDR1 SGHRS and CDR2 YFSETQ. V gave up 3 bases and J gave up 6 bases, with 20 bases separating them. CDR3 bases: TGCGCCAGCAGCTCCGGTAGGCAGGGTCGTGGGGATACGCAGTATTTT. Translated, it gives CASSSGRQGRGDTQYF. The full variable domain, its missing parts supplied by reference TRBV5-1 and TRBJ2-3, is KAGVTQTPRYLIKTRGQQVTLSCSPISGHRSVSWYQQTPGQGLQFLFEYFSETQRNKGNFPGRFSGRQFSNSRSEMNVSTLELGDSALYLCASSSGRQGRGDTQYFGPGTRLTVL.

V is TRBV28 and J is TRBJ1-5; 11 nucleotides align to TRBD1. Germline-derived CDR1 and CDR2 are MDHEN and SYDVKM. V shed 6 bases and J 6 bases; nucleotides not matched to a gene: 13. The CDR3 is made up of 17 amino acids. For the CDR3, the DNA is TGTGCCAGCAGCCCTGTAGGACAGGGGGCGTGGAGTCAGCCCCAGCATTTT. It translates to CASSPVGQGAWSQPQHF. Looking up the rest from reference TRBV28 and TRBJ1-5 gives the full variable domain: DVKVTQSSRYLVKRTGEKVFLECVQDMDHENMFWYRQDPGLGLRLIYFSYDVKMKEKGDIPEGYSVSREKKERFSLILESASTNQTSMYLCASSPVGQGAWSQPQHFGDGTRLSIL.

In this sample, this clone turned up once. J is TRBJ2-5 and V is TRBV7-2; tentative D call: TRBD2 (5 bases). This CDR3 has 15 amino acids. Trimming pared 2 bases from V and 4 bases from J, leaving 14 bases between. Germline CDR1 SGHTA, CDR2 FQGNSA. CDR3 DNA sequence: TGTGCCAGCAGCTTAATGTGGGAGTCGGGAGAGACCCAGTACTTC. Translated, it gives CASSLMWESGETQYF.

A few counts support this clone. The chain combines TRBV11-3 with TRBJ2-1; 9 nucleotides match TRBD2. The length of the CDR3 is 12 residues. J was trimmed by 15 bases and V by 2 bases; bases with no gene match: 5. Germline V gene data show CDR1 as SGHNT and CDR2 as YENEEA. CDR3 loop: CASSLKGTSLFF. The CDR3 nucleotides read TGTGCCAGCAGCTTAAAGGGGACTAGCCTGTTCTTC.

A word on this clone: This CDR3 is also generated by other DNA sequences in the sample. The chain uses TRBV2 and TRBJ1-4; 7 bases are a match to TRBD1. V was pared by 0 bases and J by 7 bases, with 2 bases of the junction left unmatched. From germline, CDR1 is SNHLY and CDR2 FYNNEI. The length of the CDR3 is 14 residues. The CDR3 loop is CASSEAGGREKLFF. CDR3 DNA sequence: TGTGCCAGCAGTGAAGCAGGGGGCCGTGAAAAACTGTTTTTT.

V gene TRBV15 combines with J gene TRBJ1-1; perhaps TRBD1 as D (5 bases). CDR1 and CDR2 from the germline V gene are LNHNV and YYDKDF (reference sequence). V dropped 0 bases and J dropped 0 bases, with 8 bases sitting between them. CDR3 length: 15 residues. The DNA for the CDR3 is TGTGCCACCAGCAGAGAGGTCAGGGTGAACACTGAAGCTTTCTTT. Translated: CATSREVRVNTEAFF.

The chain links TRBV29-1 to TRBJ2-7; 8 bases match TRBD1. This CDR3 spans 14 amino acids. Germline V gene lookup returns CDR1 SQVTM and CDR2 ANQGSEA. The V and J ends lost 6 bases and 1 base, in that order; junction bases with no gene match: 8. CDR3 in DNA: TGCAGCGTCGCCCTGGACAGGGCTTCCTACGAGCAGTACTTC. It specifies CSVALDRASYEQYF.

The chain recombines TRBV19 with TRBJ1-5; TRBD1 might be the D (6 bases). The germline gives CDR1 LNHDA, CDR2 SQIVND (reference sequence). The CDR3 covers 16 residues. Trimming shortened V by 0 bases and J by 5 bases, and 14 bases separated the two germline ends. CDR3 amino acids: CASSIDAGGADQPQHF. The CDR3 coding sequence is TGTGCCAGTAGTATAGATGCTGGGGGGGCCGATCAGCCCCAGCATTTT.